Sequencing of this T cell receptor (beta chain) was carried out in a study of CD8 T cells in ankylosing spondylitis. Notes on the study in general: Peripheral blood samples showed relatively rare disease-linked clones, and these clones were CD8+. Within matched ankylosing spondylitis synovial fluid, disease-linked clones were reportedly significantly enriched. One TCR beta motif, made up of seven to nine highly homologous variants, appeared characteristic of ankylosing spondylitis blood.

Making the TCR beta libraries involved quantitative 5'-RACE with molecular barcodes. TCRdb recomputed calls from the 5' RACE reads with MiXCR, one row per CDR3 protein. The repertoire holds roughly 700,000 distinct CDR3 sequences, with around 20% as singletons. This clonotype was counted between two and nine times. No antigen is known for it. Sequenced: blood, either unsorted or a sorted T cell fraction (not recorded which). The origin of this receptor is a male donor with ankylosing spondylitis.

In DNA, the CDR3 is TGTGCCAGCAGCCATCCAAACACCGGGGAGCTGTTTTTT. This gives the protein CASSHPNTGELFF. The gene calls are TRBV5-6 and TRBJ2-2; no clear D. V lost 4 bases to trimming and J lost 2 bases, with 6 bases between them. Per germline, CDR1 SGHDT and CDR2 YYEEEE. This CDR3 spans 13 amino acids.